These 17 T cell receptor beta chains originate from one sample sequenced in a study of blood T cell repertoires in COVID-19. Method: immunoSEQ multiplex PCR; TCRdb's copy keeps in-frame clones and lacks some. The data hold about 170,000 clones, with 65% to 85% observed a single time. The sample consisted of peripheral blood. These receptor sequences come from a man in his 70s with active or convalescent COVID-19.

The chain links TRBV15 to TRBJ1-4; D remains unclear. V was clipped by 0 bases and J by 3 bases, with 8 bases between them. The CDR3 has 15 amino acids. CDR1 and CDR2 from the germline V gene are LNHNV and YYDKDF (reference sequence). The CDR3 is CATSRDVDPNEKLFF. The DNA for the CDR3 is TGTGCCACCAGCAGAGATGTAGATCCTAATGAAAAACTGTTTTTT. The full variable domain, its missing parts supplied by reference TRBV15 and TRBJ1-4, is DAMVIQNPRYQVTQFGKPVTLSCSQTLNHNVMYWYQQKSSQAPKLLFHYYDKDFNNEADTPDNFQSRRPNTSFCFLDIRSPGLGDTAMYLCATSRDVDPNEKLFFGSGTQLSVL.

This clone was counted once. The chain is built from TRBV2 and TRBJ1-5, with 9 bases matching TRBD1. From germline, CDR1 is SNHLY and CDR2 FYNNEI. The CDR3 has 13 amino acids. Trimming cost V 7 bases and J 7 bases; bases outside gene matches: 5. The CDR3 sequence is CASNGQGWQPQHF. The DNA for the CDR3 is TGTGCCAGCAACGGACAGGGGTGGCAGCCCCAGCATTTT.

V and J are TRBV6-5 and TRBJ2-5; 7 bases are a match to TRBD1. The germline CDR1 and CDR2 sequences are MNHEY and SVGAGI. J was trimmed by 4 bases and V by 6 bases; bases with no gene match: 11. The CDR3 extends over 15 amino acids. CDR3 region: CASSTTGTRRETQYF. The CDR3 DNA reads TGTGCCAGCAGCACGACAGGGACGAGGCGAGAGACCCAGTACTTC.

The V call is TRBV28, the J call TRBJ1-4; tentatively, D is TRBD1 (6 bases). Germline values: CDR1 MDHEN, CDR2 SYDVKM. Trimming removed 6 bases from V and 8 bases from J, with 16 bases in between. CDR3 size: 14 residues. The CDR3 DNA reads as TGTGCCAGCAGGCACCCAAGAAGGGGGGAAAAACTGTTTTTT. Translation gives CASRHPRRGEKLFF.

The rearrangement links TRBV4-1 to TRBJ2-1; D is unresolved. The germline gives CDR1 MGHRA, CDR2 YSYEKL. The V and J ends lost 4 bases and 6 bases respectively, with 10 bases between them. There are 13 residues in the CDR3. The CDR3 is CASSPPRVNEQFF. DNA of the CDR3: TGCGCCAGCAGCCCACCTAGAGTCAATGAGCAGTTCTTC.

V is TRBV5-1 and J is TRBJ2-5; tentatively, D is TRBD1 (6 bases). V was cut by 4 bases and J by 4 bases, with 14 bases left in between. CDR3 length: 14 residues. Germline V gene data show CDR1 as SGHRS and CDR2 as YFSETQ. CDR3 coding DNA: TGCGCCAGCAGCAAGACAGGACCCCCAGAGACCCAGTACTTC. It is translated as CASSKTGPPETQYF.

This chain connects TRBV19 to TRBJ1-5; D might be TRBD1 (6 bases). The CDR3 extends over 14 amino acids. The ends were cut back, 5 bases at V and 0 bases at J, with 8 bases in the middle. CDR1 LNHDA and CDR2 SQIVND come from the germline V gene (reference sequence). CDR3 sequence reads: CASSGQYSNQPQHF. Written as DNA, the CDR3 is TGTGCCAGTAGTGGACAGTATAGCAATCAGCCCCAGCATTTT.

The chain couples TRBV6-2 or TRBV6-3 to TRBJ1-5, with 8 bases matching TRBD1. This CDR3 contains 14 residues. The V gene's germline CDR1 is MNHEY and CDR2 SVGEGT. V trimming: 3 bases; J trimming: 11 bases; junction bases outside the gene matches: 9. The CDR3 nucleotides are TGTGCCAGCAGTTATGGGGGACAGGTTATAGCCCAGCATTTT. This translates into CASSYGGQVIAQHF.

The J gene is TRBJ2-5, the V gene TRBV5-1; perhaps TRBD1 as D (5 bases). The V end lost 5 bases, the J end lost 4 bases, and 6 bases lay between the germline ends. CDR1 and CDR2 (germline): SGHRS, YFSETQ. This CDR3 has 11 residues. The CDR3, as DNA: TGCGCCAGCAGTAGGGGAGAGACCCAGTACTTC. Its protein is CASSRGETQYF.

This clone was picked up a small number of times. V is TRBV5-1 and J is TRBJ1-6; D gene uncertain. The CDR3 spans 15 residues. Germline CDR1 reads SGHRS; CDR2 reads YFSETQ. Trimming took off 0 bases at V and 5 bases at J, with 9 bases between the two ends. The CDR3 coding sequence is TGCGCCAGCAGCTTGGTACAGCTTAATAATTCACCCCTCCACTTT. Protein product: CASSLVQLNNSPLHF. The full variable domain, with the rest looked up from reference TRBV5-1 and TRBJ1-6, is KAGVTQTPRYLIKTRGQQVTLSCSPISGHRSVSWYQQTPGQGLQFLFEYFSETQRNKGNFPGRFSGRQFSNSRSEMNVSTLELGDSALYLCASSLVQLNNSPLHFGNGTRLTVT.

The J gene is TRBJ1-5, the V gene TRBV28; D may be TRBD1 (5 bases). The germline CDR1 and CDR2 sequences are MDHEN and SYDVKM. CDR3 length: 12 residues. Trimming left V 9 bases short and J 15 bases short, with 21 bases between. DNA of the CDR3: TGTGCCAGTTTCTCCAGGGTTAATCTTGGGCATTTT. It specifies CASFSRVNLGHF.

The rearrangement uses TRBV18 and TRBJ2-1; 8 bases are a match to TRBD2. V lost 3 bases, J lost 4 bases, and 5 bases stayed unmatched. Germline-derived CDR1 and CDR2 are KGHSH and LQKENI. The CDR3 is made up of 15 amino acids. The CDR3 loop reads CASSPRTSGYNEQFF. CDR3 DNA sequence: TGTGCCAGCTCACCGCGTACTAGCGGTTACAATGAGCAGTTCTTC.

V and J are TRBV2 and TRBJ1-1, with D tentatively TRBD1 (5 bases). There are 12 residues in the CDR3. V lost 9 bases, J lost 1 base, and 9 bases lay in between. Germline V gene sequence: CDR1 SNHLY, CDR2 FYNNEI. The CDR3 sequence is CARSRGNTEAFF. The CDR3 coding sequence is TGTGCCAGAAGTAGGGGGAACACTGAAGCTTTCTTT.

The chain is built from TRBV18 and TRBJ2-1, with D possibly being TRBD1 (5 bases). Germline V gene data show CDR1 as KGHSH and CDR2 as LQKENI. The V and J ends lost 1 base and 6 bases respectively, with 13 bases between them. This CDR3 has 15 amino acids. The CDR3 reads CASSPQTAQTNEQFF. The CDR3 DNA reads TGTGCCAGCTCACCACAGACAGCCCAAACCAATGAGCAGTTCTTC.

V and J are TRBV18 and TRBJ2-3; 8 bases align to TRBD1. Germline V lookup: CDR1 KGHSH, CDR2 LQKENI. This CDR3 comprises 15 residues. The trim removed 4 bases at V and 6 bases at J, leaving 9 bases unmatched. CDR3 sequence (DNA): TGTGCCAGCTCACTCGGACAGGGCCCCAGGGATACGCAGTATTTT. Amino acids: CASSLGQGPRDTQYF.

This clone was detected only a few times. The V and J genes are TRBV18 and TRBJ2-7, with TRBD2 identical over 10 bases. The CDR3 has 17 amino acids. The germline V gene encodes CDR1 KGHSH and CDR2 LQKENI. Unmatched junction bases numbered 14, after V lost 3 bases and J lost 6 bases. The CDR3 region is CASSPSGVAGGRSEQYF. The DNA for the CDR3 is TGTGCCAGCTCACCCTCTGGGGTAGCGGGAGGCCGTAGCGAGCAGTACTTC.

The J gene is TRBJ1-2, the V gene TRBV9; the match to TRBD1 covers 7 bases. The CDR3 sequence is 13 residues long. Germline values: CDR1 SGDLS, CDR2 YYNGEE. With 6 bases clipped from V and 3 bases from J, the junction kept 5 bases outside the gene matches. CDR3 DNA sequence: TGTGCCAGCACCCCAGGGGGGTACTATGGCTACACCTTC. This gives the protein CASTPGGYYGYTF.